Below, one T cell receptor (beta chain) is given with its context. The antigen is undetermined. Germline loops: CDR1 SGHRS, CDR2 YFSETQ. The V gene lost 0 bases and the J gene lost 2 bases, with 12 bases spanning the gap. This CDR3 is 15 amino acids long. The data originate from a study of T cell clonotyping in hematopoietic cell transplantation. Regarding the study as a whole: Higher Inverse Simpson Index values in graft donor and pretransplant recipient predicted broader posttransplant TCR diversity.

The repertoire was sequenced with immunoSEQ multiplex PCR; TCRdb's copy has only in-frame clones and lacks some. In the table there are about 15,000 clones, over 75% of which are singletons. The chain combines TRBV5-1 with TRBJ2-7, with D possibly TRBD1 on 6 matching bases. The receptor comes from a woman between 40 and 50 years old in good health. Some clones in this sample may be carry-over from other donors' samples. Sequenced sample: peripheral blood mononuclear cells. The CDR3 region has the DNA TGCGCCAGCAGCTTGGAGGGACATTTGACCTACGAGCAGTACTTC. Amino acids: CASSLEGHLTYEQYF.